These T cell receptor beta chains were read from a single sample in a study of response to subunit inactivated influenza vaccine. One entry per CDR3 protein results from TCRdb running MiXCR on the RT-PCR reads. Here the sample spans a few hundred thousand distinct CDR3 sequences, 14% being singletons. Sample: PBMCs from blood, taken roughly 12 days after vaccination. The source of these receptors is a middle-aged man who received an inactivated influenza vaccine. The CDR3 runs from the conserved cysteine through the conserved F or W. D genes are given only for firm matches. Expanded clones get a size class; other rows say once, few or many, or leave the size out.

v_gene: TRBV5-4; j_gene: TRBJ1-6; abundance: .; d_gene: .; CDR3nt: TGTGCCAGCAGCTTGGAGTACAGGGAGCCAAATTCACCCCTCCACTTT; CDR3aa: CASSLEYREPNSPLHF
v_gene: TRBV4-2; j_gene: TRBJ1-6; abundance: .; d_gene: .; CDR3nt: TGTGCCAGCAGCCAACTGGGGCCCGGTTTCGATGCGGCTTCACCCCTCCACTTT; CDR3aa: CASSQLGPGFDAASPLHF
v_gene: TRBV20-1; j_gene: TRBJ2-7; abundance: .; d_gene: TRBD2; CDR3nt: TGCACTGGGTCGAGCGGGGCCACCTACGAGCAGTACTTC; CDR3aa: CTGSSGATYEQYF
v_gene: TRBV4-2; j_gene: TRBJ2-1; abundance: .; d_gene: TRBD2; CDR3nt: TGTGCCAGCAGCCAGGGACTAGCGGCTGATAGTGAGCAGTTCTTC; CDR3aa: CASSQGLAADSEQFF
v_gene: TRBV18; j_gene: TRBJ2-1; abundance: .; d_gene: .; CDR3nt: TGTGCCAGCTCACCAAGACAGGAGCAGTTCTTC; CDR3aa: CASSPRQEQFF
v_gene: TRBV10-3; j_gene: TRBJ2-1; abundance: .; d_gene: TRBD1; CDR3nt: TGTGCCATCAGAAGAGAGGTAGGGACAGTCGGTGAGCAGTTCTTC; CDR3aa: CAIRREVGTVGEQFF
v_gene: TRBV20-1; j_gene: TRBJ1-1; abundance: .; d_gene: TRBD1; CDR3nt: TGCAGTGCTAGAGATGTCGGACAGGGGAACACTGAAGCTTTCTTT; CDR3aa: CSARDVGQGNTEAFF
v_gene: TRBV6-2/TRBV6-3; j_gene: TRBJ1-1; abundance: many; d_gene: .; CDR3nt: TGTGCCAGCAGTTACTCGAACCCTCCGACTGACACTGAAGCTTTCTTT; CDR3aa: CASSYSNPPTDTEAFF
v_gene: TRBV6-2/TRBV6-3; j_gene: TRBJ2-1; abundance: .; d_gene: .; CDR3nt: TGTGCCAGCAGTCGTATAGGGGGTATCAATGAGCAGTTCTTC; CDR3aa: CASSRIGGINEQFF
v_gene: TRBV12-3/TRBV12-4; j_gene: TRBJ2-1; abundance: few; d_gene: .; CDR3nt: TGTGCCAGCAGTCAGGGACTCCCCTACAATGAGCAGTTCTTC; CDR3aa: CASSQGLPYNEQFF
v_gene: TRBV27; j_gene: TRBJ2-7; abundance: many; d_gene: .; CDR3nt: TGTGCCAGCTCATGGACAGTTAAGTCTTACGAGCAGTACTTC; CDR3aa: CASSWTVKSYEQYF
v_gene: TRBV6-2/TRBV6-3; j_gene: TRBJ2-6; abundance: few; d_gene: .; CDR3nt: TGTGCCAGCAGGGGGGTTCCCCATTCTCTGGGGGCCAACGTCCTGACTTTC; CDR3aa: CASRGVPHSLGANVLTF
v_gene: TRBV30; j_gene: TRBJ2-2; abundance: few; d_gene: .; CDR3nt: TGTGCCTGGAGCCGGAAGGGGTACGGGAAGAACACCGGGGAGCTGTTTTTT; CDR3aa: CAWSRKGYGKNTGELFF
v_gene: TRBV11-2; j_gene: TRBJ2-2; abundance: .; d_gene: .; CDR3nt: TGTGCCAGCAGCTCCCGTCGAGACGGGGAGCTGTTTTTT; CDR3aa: CASSSRRDGELFF
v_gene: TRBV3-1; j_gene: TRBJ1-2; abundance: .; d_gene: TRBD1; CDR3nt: TGTGCCAGCAGCCAAGCAGACAGGGGATCCCACGGCTACTCCTTC; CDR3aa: CASSQADRGSHGYSF
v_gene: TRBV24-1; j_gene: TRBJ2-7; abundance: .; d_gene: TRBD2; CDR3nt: TGTGCCACCAGAACCCTAGCGGGAGACCACGAGCAGTACTTC; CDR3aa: CATRTLAGDHEQYF
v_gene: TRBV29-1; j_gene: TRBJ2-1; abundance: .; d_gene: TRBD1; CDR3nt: TGCAGCGTAGGTCCCGGGACAGGGAATGAGCAGTTCTTC; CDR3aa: CSVGPGTGNEQFF
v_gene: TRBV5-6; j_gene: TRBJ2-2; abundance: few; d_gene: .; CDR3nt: TGTGCCAGCAGCTTGGGGAACGCCGGGGAGCTGTTTTTT; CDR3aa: CASSLGNAGELFF
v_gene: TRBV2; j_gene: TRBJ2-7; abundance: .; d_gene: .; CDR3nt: TGTGCCAGCAGTGACTCGGGCAGATCCTACGAGCAGTACTTC; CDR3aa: CASSDSGRSYEQYF
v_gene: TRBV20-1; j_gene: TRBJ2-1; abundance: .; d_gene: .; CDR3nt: TGCAGTGCTAGAGACACAGGGATGGGTTCCTACAATGAGCAGTTCTTC; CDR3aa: CSARDTGMGSYNEQFF
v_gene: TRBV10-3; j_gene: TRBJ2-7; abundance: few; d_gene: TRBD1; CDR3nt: TGTGCCATCAGTATCCCAGGGGGCGACGAGCAGTACTTC; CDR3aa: CAISIPGGDEQYF
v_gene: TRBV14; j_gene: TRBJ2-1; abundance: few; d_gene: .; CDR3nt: TGTGCCAGCAGCCAAGTATCATTGCGAGCTGAGCAGTTCTTC; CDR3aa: CASSQVSLRAEQFF
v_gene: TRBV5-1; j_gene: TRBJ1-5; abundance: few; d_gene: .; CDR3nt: TGCGCCAGCAAAGGTGGGGTTAGCAATCAGCCCCAGCATTTT; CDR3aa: CASKGGVSNQPQHF
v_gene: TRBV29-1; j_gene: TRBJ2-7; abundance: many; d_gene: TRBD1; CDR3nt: TGCAGCGTTGCGTCGTTGGGACAGGGAAAGCAGTACTTC; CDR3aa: CSVASLGQGKQYF
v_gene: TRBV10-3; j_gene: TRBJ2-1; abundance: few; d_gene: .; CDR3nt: TGTGCCATCAGTGAAATGTCGGCTCCCTCCTACAATGAGCAGTTCTTC; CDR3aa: CAISEMSAPSYNEQFF
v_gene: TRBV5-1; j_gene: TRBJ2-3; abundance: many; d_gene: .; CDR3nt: TGCGCCAGCAGACGCCAACCCAGCACAGATACGCAGTATTTT; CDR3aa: CASRRQPSTDTQYF
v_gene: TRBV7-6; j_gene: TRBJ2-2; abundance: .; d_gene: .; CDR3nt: TGTGCCAGCAGCTTAGGTGTAGGTGGGGGCACCGGGGAGCTGTTTTTT; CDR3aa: CASSLGVGGGTGELFF
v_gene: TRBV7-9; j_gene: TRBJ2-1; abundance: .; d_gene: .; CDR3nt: TGTGCCAGCAGCTCACCCCGGACCGGCAATGAGCAGTTCTTC; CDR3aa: CASSSPRTGNEQFF